This T cell receptor beta chain was sequenced in a study of PD-L1 blockade in urothelial cancer. Libraries were prepared by immunoSEQ multiplex PCR; TCRdb keeps only in-frame clonotypes and omits some of them. The sample includes some 57,000 clones, over 65% seen only once; the top ten take less than 1.5%. Time point: pretreatment peripheral blood. The CDR3 contains 15 residues. The rearrangement uses TRBV21-1 and TRBJ1-6; the D segment call TRBD1 is taken from the table without a DNA check. TRBV21-1 is a known pseudogene. The starting material was PBMCs, obtained around atezolizumab (anti-PD-L1) treatment. The TCR sequence derives from a man in his fifties with urothelial cancer. The chain's CDR3 is CASIPGQGLGSPLHF. The CDR3 coding sequence is TGTGCCAGCATCCCGGGACAGGGCCTAGGATCACCCCTCCACTTT.